This T cell receptor beta chain was captured by sequencing in a study of blood T cells in healthy people across ages. CDR1 PRHDT and CDR2 FYEKMQ come from the germline V gene (reference sequence). This CDR3 has 13 residues. With 3 bases removed from V and 3 bases from J, the gap between germline ends came to 9 bases. The table lists this clonotype with a few counts. The antigen is undetermined. Notes on the study in general: The diversity estimates, figures obtained from one million T cells, were considered underestimates. Unsorted PBMCs blocked a conclusive comparison of naive and antigen-experienced cells.

Every donor provided approximately 9.2 milliliters of peripheral blood. Isolation recovered at least 6 million PBMCs from every sample. A second PCR, run for roughly 6 to 11 cycles, used a sample-barcoded 5' primer plus a J-beta primer mix. One entry per CDR3 protein results from TCRdb running MiXCR on the 5' RACE reads. The sample gives roughly 1,500,000 distinct CDR3 sequences, 35% to 45% of which show up once; roughly 7.7% is in the top ten. The source material was blood. This TCR derives from a woman between 18 and 30 years old in good health. The rearrangement links TRBV13 to TRBJ2-7; no definite D call. CDR3 sequence: CASSFSRNYEQYF. The DNA of the CDR3 is TGTGCCAGCAGCTTCTCCAGGAACTACGAGCAGTACTTC.